Listed here are 8 T cell receptor beta chains from one sample, sequenced in a study of T cells in Graves' hyperthyroidism and ophthalmopathy (dated by TCRdb to between 2018 and 2020). The library relied on multiplex PCR. The data were produced on an Illumina HiSeq 2000. Amplification of TCR beta CDR3 regions was carried out from RNA transcripts. The first round of RT-PCR for the TCR CDR3 was performed with the HTBI primer set and the Qiagen OneStep RT-PCR kit. TCRdb trimmed the raw reads at Q25, called clones with MiXCR and kept productive beta chains. Each record represents a unique CDR3 protein, reported with the most common genes and DNA among its rows. In this sample the table shows just under 750,000 distinct CDR3 sequences, about 35% of which occur a single time. The top ten clones comprise less than 40% of the sample. The sequencing sample was made of blood. The receptor set was obtained from a woman aged 40 to 50 with Graves' hyperthyroidism.

V usage is TRBV6-1 and J usage is TRBJ1-3; D may be TRBD1 (5 bases). In germline, CDR1 is MNHNS, CDR2 SASEGT. V was cut by 0 bases and J by 4 bases, with 13 bases left in between. This CDR3 spans 16 amino acids. The CDR3 loop is CASSEATTVPGNTIYF. As DNA, the CDR3 is TGTGCCAGCAGTGAAGCGACGACAGTCCCCGGAAACACCATATATTTT.

This chain links TRBV29-1 with TRBJ1-2, with D perhaps matching TRBD1 (5 bases). The CDR3 has 12 residues. In germline, CDR1 is SQVTM, CDR2 ANQGSEA. The ends were cut back, 8 bases at V and 0 bases at J, with 10 bases in the middle. This CDR3 is CSPGHSNYGYTF. CDR3 bases: TGCAGCCCCGGACACTCTAACTATGGCTACACCTTC.

This chain joins TRBV29-1 and TRBJ1-2; TRBD1 matches at 8 bases. Germline CDR1 and CDR2: SQVTM and ANQGSEA. V lost 3 bases, J lost 4 bases, and 10 bases stayed unmatched. This CDR3 has 15 residues. CDR3 in amino acids: CSVDDRGSSLYGYTF. DNA for the CDR3: TGCAGCGTTGACGACAGGGGATCGTCCCTCTATGGCTACACCTTC. The variable domain in full, completed from reference TRBV29-1 and TRBJ1-2, reads SAVISQKPSRDICQRGTSLTIQCQVDSQVTMMFWYRQQPGQSLTLIATANQGSEATYESGFVIDKFPISRPNLTFSTLTVSNMSPEDSSIYLCSVDDRGSSLYGYTFGSGTRLTVV.

The chain is built from TRBV10-1 and TRBJ1-1; D is ambiguous. V lost 4 bases and J lost 2, with 11 bases in between. Per germline, CDR1 WNHNN and CDR2 SYGVQD (reference sequence). The CDR3 has 14 residues. The CDR3 spells CASSADGENTEAFF. The DNA of the CDR3 is TGCGCCAGCAGTGCGGACGGGGAAAACACTGAAGCTTTCTTT.

This clonotype has at least ten counts. The chain recombines TRBV24-1 with TRBJ1-1; perhaps TRBD1 as D (6 bases). Trimming cost V 10 bases and J 1 base, with 18 bases left between them. The CDR3 length is 15 residues. Germline V lookup: CDR1 KGHDR, CDR2 SFDVKD. The CDR3: CATEASGAPNTEAFF. The CDR3 DNA follows: TGTGCCACTGAGGCTTCAGGGGCCCCGAACACTGAAGCTTTCTTT.

The table lists this clonotype with a few counts. The chain links TRBV24-1 to TRBJ2-7; 9 bases match TRBD1. J was trimmed by 6 bases and V by 11 bases; bases with no gene match: 10. CDR1 is KGHDR, CDR2 SFDVKD, per germline. CDR3 size: 13 residues. The CDR3 sequence is CASFGQGFSEQYF. The CDR3 DNA reads as TGTGCCAGTTTCGGACAGGGGTTTTCCGAGCAGTACTTC.

Worth noting for this clonotype: Given a much more abundant clone one base away, this may be a read error. The V and J genes are TRBV7-2 and TRBJ2-5; 7 bases fit TRBD1. The V gene end was trimmed by 3 bases and the J gene end by 0 bases; junction bases not matched to a gene: 4. Per germline, CDR1 SGHTA and CDR2 FQGNSA. CDR3 length: 15 residues. This chain's CDR3 is CASSLGRGYQETQYF. In DNA, the CDR3 is TGTGCCAGCAGCTTGGGCAGGGGGTACCAAGAGACCCAGTACTTC.

The rearrangement uses TRBV30 and TRBJ2-1; the D is unclear. V shed 2 bases and J shed 7 bases, with 9 bases lying between them. The V gene's germline CDR1 is GTSNPN and CDR2 SVGIG (reference sequence). The CDR3 is 12 residues long. CDR3 nucleotides: TGTGCCTGGAGTCCCCAGCCTAATGAGCAGTTCTTC. Translated, it gives CAWSPQPNEQFF.